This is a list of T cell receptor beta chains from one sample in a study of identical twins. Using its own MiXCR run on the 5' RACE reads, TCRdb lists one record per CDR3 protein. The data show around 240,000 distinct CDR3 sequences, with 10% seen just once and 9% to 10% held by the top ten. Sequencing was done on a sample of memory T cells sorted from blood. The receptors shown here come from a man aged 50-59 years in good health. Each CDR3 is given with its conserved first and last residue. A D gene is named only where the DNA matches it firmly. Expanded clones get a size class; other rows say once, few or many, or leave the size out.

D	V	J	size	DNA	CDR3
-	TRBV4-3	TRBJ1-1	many	TGCGCCAGCAGCCACAAGCCGGGACAAATGAACACTGAAGCTTTCTTT	CASSHKPGQMNTEAFF
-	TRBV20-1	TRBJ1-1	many	TGCAGTGCCGTAATAGGGGAGGGCACTGAAGCTTTCTTT	CSAVIGEGTEAFF
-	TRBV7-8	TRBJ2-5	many	TGTGCCAGCAGCAGATCCGGGACCGGGGAGACCCAGTACTTC	CASSRSGTGETQYF
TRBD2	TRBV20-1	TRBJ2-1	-	TGCAGTGCTAGAGATCTCCTAGCGGGAGTTAATGAGCAGTTCTTC	CSARDLLAGVNEQFF
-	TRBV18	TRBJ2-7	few	TGTGCCAGCTCACGTCGCAGGGCTTACGAGCAGTACTTC	CASSRRRAYEQYF
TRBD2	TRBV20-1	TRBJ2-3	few	TGCAGTGCTAGAAAGACTAGCGGGGGGGGTTCCCCATTCACAGATACGCAGTATTTT	CSARKTSGGGSPFTDTQYF
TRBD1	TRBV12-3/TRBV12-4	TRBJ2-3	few	TGTGCCAGCGCCCGCGGCCGGGACAGGGGCACAGATACGCAGTATTTT	CASARGRDRGTDTQYF
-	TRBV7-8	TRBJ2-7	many	TGTGCCAGCAGCCAGCGTGTGACTCAAGTCTACGAGCAGTACTTC	CASSQRVTQVYEQYF
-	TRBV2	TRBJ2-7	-	TGTGCCAGCAGTGTAGAGCGGAAAGGGGTTCAGTACTTC	CASSVERKGVQYF
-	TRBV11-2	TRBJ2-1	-	TGTGCCAGCAGCTCACTCGGTGGAGAGCAGTTCTTC	CASSSLGGEQFF
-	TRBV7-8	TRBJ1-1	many	TGTGCCAGCAGCTTAATGGCGAACACTGAAGCTTTCTTT	CASSLMANTEAFF
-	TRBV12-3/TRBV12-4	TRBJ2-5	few	TGTGCCAGCAGCCCCGCGGTTACGCGGGAGACCCAGTACTTC	CASSPAVTRETQYF
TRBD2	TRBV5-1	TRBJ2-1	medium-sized	TGCGCCAGCAGCTTGGTAGGGCGGGAGAGCCAGTTCTTC	CASSLVGRESQFF
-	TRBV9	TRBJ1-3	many	TGTGCCAGCAGCGTAGACGGGGATGGCACCATATATTTT	CASSVDGDGTIYF